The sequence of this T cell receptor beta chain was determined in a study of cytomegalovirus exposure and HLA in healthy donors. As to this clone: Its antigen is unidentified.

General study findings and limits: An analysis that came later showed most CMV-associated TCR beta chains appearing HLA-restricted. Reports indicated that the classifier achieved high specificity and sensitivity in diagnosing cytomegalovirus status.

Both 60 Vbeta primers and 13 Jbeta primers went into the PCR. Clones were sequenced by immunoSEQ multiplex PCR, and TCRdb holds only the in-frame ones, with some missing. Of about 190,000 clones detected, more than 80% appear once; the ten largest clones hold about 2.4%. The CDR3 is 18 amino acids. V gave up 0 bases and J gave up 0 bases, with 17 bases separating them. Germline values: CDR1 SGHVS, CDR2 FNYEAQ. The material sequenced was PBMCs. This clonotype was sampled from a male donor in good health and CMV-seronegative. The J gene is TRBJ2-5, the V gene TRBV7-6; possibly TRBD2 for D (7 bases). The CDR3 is CASSLAVGGPPYQETQYF. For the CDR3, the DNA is TGTGCCAGCAGCTTAGCGGTGGGGGGGCCCCCGTACCAAGAGACCCAGTACTTC.